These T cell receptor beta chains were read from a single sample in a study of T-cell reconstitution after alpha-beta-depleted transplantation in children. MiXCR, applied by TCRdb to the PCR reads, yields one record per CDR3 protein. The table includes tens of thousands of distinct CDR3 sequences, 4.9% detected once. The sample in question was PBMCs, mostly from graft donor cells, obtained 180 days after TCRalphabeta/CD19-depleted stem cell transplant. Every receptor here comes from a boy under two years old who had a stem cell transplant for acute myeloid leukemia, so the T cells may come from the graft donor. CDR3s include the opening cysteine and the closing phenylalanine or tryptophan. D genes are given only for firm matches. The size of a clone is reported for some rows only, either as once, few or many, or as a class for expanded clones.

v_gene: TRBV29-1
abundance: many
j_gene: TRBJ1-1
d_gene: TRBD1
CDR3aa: CSVDSRGLNTEAFF
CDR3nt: TGCAGCGTTGACTCCAGGGGGTTGAACACTGAAGCTTTCTTT

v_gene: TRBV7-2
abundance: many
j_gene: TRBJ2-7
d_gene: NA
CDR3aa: CASSLGPKEQYF
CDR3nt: TGTGCCAGCAGCTTAGGTCCGAAGGAGCAGTACTTC

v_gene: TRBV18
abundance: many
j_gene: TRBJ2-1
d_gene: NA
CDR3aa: CASSPFAAISYNEQFF
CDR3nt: TGTGCCAGCTCACCCTTCGCGGCCATATCCTACAATGAGCAGTTCTTC

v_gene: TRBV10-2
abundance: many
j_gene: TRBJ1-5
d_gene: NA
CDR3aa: CASSEETELNQPQHF
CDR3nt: TGCGCCAGCAGTGAGGAGACAGAACTCAATCAGCCCCAGCATTTT

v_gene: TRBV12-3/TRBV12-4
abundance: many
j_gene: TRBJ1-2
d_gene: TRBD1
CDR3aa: CASSTLTGIYGYTF
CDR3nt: TGTGCCAGCAGTACCCTGACAGGGATCTATGGCTACACCTTC

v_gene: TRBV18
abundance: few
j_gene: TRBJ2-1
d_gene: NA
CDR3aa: CASSPRVTGNNEQFF
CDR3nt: TGTGCCAGCTCACCAAGGGTTACGGGTAACAATGAGCAGTTCTTC

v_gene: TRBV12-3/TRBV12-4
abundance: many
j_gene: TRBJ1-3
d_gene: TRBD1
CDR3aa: CASSPPGTGIRNTIYF
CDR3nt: TGTGCCAGCAGTCCCCCCGGGACAGGGATTAGAAACACCATATATTTT

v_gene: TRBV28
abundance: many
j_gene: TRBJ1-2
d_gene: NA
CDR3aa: CAAHMGYYGYTF
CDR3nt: TGTGCCGCCCACATGGGCTACTATGGCTACACCTTC

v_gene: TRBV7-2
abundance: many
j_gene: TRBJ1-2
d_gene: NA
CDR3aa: CASSLEQGRRYGYTF
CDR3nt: TGTGCCAGCAGCTTAGAACAGGGAAGGAGGTATGGCTACACCTTC

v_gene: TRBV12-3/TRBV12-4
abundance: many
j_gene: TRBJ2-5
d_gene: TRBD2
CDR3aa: CASSLPQRGGTQYF
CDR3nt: TGTGCCAGCAGTTTACCCCAGCGGGGGGGGACCCAGTACTTC

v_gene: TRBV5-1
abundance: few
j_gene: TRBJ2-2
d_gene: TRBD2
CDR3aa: CASSRYSGTGELFF
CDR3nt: TGCGCCAGCAGCCGCTATAGCGGGACCGGGGAGCTGTTTTTT

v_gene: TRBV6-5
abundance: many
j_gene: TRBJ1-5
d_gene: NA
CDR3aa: CASSYRQGNQPQHF
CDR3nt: TGTGCCAGCAGTTACCGTCAGGGCAATCAGCCCCAGCATTTT

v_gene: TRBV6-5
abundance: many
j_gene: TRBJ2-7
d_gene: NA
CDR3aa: CASSYEKRPTYEQYF
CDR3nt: TGTGCCAGCAGTTACGAAAAACGCCCCACCTACGAGCAGTACTTC

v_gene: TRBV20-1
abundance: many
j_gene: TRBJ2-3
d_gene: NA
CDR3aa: CSAKKGGTDTQYF
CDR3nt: TGCAGTGCTAAAAAGGGGGGCACAGATACGCAGTATTTT

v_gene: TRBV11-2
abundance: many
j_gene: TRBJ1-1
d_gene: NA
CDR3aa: CASSIQDRWNTEAFF
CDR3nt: TGTGCCAGCAGCATACAAGACCGGTGGAACACTGAAGCTTTCTTT

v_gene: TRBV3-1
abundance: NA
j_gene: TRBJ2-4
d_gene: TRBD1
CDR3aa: CAFSFPRSDRGKNIQYF
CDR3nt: TGTGCCTTCTCCTTCCCGCGTTCGGACAGGGGAAAAAACATTCAGTACTTC

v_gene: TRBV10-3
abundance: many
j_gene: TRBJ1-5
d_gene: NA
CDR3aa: CAITPQAGYQPQHF
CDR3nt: TGTGCCATCACACCCCAGGCCGGATACCAGCCCCAGCATTTT

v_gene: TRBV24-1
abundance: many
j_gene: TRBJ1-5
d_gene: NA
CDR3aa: CATSVGQPQHF
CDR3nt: TGTGCCACCAGTGTTGGTCAGCCCCAGCATTTT

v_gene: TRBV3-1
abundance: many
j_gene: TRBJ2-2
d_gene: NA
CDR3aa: CASSQVDHTGELFF
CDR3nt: TGTGCCAGCAGCCAAGTAGACCACACCGGGGAGCTGTTTTTT

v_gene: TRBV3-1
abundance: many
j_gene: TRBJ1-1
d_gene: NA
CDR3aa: CASSQVRKEGFLGTEAFF
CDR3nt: TGTGCCAGCAGCCAAGTAAGGAAGGAAGGCTTCTTGGGCACTGAAGCTTTCTTT

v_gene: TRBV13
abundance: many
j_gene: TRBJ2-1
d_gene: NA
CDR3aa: CASSRGTSPYNEQFF
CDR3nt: TGTGCCAGCAGCCGGGGGACGTCCCCCTACAATGAGCAGTTCTTC

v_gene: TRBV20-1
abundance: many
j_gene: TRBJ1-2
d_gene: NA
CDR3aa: CSARTAAVPYGYTF
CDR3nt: TGCAGTGCTAGAACGGCAGCAGTTCCTTATGGCTACACCTTC

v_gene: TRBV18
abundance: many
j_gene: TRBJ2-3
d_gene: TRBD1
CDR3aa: CASSPVGTGFTDTQYF
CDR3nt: TGTGCCAGCTCACCGGTCGGGACAGGGTTCACAGATACGCAGTATTTT

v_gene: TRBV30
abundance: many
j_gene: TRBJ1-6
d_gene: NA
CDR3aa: CARSGTPNSPLHF
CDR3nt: TGTGCCCGCTCCGGGACACCTAATTCACCCCTCCACTTT

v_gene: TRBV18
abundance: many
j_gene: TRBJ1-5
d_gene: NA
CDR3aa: CASSPQGEQPQHF
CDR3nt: TGTGCCAGCTCACCACAGGGTGAACAGCCCCAGCATTTT

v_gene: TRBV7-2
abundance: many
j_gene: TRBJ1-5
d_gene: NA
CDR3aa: CASSLGQGIQPQHF
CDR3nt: TGTGCCAGCAGCTTAGGCCAGGGGATTCAGCCCCAGCATTTT

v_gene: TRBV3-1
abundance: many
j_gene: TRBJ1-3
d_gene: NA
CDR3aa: CASRTDGNTIYF
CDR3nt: TGTGCCAGCAGGACGGATGGAAACACCATATATTTT

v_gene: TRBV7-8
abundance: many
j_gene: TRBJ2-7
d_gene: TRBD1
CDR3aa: CASSILLGTGAYEQYF
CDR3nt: TGTGCCAGCAGCATCCTCCTTGGGACAGGGGCCTACGAGCAGTACTTC

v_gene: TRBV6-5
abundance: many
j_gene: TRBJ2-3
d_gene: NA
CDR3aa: CASSYGDGTDTQYF
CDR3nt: TGTGCCAGCAGTTACGGTGACGGCACAGATACGCAGTATTTT

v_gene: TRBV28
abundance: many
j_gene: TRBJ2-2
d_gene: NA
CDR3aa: CASSFGVRLTNTGELFF
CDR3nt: TGTGCCAGCAGTTTCGGGGTGCGGCTCACGAACACCGGGGAGCTGTTTTTT

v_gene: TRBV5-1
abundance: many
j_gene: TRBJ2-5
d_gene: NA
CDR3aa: CASSFQGNQETQYF
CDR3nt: TGCGCCAGCAGCTTTCAGGGGAACCAAGAGACCCAGTACTTC

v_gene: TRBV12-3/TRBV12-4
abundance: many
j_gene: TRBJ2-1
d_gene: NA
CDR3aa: CASTPRGGAVDEQFF
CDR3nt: TGTGCCTCCACTCCACGCGGGGGCGCAGTCGATGAGCAGTTCTTC

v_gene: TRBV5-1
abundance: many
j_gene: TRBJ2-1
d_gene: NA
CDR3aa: CASSLGDKAYNEQFF
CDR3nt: TGCGCCAGCAGCTTGGGGGACAAGGCCTACAATGAGCAGTTCTTC

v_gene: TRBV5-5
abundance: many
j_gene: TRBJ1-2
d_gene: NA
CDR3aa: CASSLLGRLMDGYTF
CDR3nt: TGTGCCAGCAGCTTGTTGGGACGGCTTATGGATGGCTACACCTTC

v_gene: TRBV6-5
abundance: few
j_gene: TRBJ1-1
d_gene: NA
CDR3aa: CASSYQGFTGTEAFF
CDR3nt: TGTGCCAGCAGTTACCAGGGGTTTACTGGGACTGAAGCTTTCTTT

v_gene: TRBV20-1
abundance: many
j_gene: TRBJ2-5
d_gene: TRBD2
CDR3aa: CSARGASGQQETQYF
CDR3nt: TGCAGTGCTAGAGGGGCTAGCGGCCAACAAGAGACCCAGTACTTC

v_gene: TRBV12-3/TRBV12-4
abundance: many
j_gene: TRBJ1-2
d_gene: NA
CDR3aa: CASRPRDKNYGYTF
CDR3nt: TGTGCCAGCAGACCACGGGACAAAAACTATGGCTACACCTTC

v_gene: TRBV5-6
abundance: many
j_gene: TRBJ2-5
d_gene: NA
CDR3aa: CASSYKETQYF
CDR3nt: TGTGCCAGCAGCTATAAAGAGACCCAGTACTTC

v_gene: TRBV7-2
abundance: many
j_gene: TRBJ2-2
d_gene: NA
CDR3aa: CASSPVWGRANTGELFF
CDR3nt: TGTGCCAGCAGCCCCGTTTGGGGCAGGGCTAACACCGGGGAGCTGTTTTTT

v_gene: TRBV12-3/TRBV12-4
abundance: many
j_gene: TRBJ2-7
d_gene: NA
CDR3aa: CASSLDGSSYEQYF
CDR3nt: TGTGCCAGCAGTTTGGACGGGTCCTCCTACGAGCAGTACTTC

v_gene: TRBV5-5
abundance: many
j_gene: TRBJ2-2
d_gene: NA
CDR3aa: CASSHIRLAGTGLFF
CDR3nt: TGTGCCAGCAGCCACATTCGCCTAGCGGGGACAGGGCTGTTTTTT

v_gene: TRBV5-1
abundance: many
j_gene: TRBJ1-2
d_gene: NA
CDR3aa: CASSLPQTVYGYTF
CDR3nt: TGCGCCAGCAGCTTGCCGCAGACAGTCTATGGCTACACCTTC

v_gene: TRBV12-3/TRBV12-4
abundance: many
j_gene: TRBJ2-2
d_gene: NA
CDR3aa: CASSFRASTGELFF
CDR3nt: TGTGCCAGCAGTTTCCGGGCTTCCACCGGGGAGCTGTTTTTT

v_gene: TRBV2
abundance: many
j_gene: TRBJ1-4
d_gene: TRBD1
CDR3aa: CASNRQGGEKLFF
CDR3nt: TGTGCCAGCAACCGACAGGGCGGTGAAAAACTGTTTTTT

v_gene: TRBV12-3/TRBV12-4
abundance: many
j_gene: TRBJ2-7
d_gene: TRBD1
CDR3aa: CASSRYRGLGQYF
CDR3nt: TGTGCCAGCAGTAGATACAGGGGGCTCGGGCAGTACTTC

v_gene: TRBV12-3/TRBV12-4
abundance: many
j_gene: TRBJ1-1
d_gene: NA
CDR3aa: CASSLRQWMTEAFF
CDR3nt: TGTGCCAGCAGTTTAAGACAGTGGATGACTGAAGCTTTCTTT

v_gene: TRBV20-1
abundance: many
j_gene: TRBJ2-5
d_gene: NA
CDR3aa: CSADKETQYF
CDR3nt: TGCAGTGCGGACAAAGAGACCCAGTACTTC

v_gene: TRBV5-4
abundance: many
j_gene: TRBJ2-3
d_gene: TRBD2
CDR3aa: CASSLALAGGRDTQYF
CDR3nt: TGTGCCAGCAGCTTGGCGTTAGCGGGGGGGCGAGATACGCAGTATTTT

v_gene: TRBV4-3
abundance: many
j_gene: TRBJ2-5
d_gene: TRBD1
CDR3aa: CASSQLYSRDRGLETQYF
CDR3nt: TGCGCCAGCAGCCAACTCTATTCCCGGGACAGGGGGCTCGAGACCCAGTACTTC

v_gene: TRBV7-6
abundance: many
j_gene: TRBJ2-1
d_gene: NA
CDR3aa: CASSFQQGNEQFF
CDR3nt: TGTGCCAGCAGCTTTCAACAGGGAAATGAGCAGTTCTTC

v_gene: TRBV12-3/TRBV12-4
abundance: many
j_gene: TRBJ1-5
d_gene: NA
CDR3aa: CASSLWSDSNQPQHF
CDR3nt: TGTGCCAGCAGTTTATGGTCGGATAGCAATCAGCCCCAGCATTTT

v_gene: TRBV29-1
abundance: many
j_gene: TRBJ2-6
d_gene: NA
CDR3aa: CSVTPGDGANVLTF
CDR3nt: TGCAGCGTCACCCCAGGCGACGGGGCCAACGTCCTGACTTTC

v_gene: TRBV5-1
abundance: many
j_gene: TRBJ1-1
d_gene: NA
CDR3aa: CASSGVGGRPMNTEAFF
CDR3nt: TGCGCCAGCAGCGGGGTCGGGGGAAGACCGATGAACACTGAAGCTTTCTTT

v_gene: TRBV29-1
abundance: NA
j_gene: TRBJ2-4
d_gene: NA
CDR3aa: CSVEDPDRRGKNIQYF
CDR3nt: TGCAGCGTTGAAGATCCTGACAGGCGGGGTAAAAACATTCAGTACTTC

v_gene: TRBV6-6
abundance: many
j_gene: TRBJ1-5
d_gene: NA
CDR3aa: CASSYVEPQHF
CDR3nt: TGTGCCAGCAGTTACGTGGAGCCCCAGCATTTT

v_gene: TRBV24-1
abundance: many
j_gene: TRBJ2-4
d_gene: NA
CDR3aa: CATSDPRDSLAKNIQYF
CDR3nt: TGTGCCACCAGTGATCCGCGGGACAGCCTAGCCAAAAACATTCAGTACTTC